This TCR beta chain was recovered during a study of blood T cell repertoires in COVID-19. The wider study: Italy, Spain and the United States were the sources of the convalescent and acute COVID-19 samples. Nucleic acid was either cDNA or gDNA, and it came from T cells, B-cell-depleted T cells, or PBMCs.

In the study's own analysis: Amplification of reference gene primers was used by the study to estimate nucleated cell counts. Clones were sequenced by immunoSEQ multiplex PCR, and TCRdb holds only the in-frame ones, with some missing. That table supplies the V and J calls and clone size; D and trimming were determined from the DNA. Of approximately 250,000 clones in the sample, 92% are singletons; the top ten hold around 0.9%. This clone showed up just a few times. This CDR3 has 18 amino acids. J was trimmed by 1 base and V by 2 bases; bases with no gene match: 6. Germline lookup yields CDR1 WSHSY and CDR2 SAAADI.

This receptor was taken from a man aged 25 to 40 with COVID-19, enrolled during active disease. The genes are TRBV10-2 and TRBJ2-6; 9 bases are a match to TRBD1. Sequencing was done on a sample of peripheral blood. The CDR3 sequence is CASSETGTGLSGANVLTF. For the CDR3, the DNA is TGCGCCAGCAGTGAGACAGGGACAGGGCTGTCTGGGGCCAACGTCCTGACTTTC.